These 15 T cell receptor beta chains were all obtained from the same sample, sequenced in a study of patients with pleural tuberculosis. Each CDR3 protein gets one entry after TCRdb re-called the reads with MiXCR. The data contain around 50,000 distinct CDR3 sequences, 7.3% of them seen just once; the ten biggest clones take up roughly 17%. The receptors here all came from a human donor with pleural tuberculosis.

CDR3 protein: CASSPLSPRDQETQYF. The CDR3 DNA is TGTGCCAGCAGCCCCCTTTCCCCCCGGGACCAAGAGACCCAGTACTTC. The chain joins TRBV13 to TRBJ2-5; the D is unclear. Germline V CDR1 and CDR2: PRHDT, FYEKMQ (reference sequence). The V gene lost 5 bases and the J gene lost 0 bases, with 16 bases spanning the gap. The CDR3 extends over 16 amino acids.

This clonotype was detected ten times or more. This chain connects TRBV12-3 or TRBV12-4 to TRBJ2-5, with 11 nucleotides matching TRBD1. The CDR3 contains 16 residues. V dropped 5 bases and J dropped 1; count of bases not matched to a gene: 6. CDR3 residues: CASSPGTGGIQETQYF. CDR3 nucleotides: TGTGCCAGCAGTCCCGGGACAGGGGGGATCCAAGAGACCCAGTACTTC.

This clonotype was counted many times. V usage is TRBV12-3 or TRBV12-4 and J usage is TRBJ2-3; 9 nucleotides agree with TRBD2. The length of the CDR3 is 18 residues. With 3 bases clipped from V and 4 bases from J, the junction kept 14 bases outside the gene matches. CDR3 residues: CASSFAGAGREGSDTQYF. CDR3 coding DNA: TGTGCCAGCAGTTTTGCAGGGGCCGGGCGGGAGGGTTCAGATACGCAGTATTTT.

In its sample, this clonotype was seen many times. The chain carries TRBV29-1 and TRBJ2-7; D ambiguous. The germline V gene encodes CDR1 SQVTM and CDR2 ANQGSEA. The V and J ends lost 6 bases and 3 bases respectively, with 9 bases between them. This CDR3 is built from 11 residues. The CDR3 sequence: CSVAEYYEQYF. The CDR3 nucleotides are TGCAGCGTCGCCGAATACTACGAGCAGTACTTC.

In this sample, this clonotype turned up many times. The chain recombines TRBV10-3 with TRBJ2-1; perhaps TRBD2 as D (5 bases). This CDR3 comprises 14 residues. Germline V lookup: CDR1 ENHRY, CDR2 SYGVKD. Trimming left V 10 bases short and J 1 base short, with 14 bases between. The CDR3 nucleotides are TGTGCCACTACTAGAGATTCATCCTACAATGAGCAGTTCTTC. Translation: CATTRDSSYNEQFF.

The table lists this clonotype with many counts. The chain employs TRBV6-2 or TRBV6-3 and TRBJ2-1; 7 nucleotides line up with TRBD2. The V gene's germline CDR1 is MNHEY and CDR2 SVGEGT. This CDR3 is 15 amino acids long. Trimming removed 0 bases from V and 5 bases from J; junction bases left unmatched: 4. CDR3 DNA: TGTGCCAGCAGTTACTCCCAGCGGGGACACAATGAGCAGTTCTTC. This sequence encodes CASSYSQRGHNEQFF.

Many counts were recorded for this clonotype. V and J are TRBV24-1 and TRBJ2-3; D unresolved. Trimming shortened V by 5 bases and J by 1 base, and 6 bases separated the two germline ends. Germline V gene data show CDR1 as KGHDR and CDR2 as SFDVKD. The CDR3 has 13 residues. CDR3 amino acids: CATSVARTDTQYF. Written as DNA, the CDR3 is TGTGCCACCAGTGTAGCACGCACAGATACGCAGTATTTT.

This clonotype was seen a handful of times. The chain combines TRBV29-1 with TRBJ2-5, with no clear D. In germline, CDR1 is SQVTM, CDR2 ANQGSEA. The CDR3 extends over 13 amino acids. V was pared by 1 base and J by 4 bases, with 10 bases between. CDR3 sequence (DNA): TGCAGCGTTGAAGCGGGCGGCACAGAGACCCAGTACTTC. Its protein is CSVEAGGTETQYF.

Regarding this clonotype: A much larger clone sits a single nucleotide away, making a read error possible. For the CDR3, the DNA is TGTGCCAGCAGTGCTCGGTTTTTAGCGACTGGAAACGCCATATATTTT. It translates to CASSARFLATGNAIYF. This chain uses TRBV2 with TRBJ1-3; unclear D gene. This CDR3 region has 16 residues. CDR1 and CDR2 (germline): SNHLY, FYNNEI.

This clonotype appeared many times. The rearrangement uses TRBV4-1 and TRBJ1-2; D not resolved. V lost 1 base to trimming and J lost 3 bases, with 12 bases between them. Germline V CDR1 and CDR2: MGHRA, YSYEKL. The CDR3 totals 15 residues. This CDR3 reads CASSQVHSADYGYTF. The DNA for the CDR3 is TGCGCCAGCAGCCAAGTTCACTCGGCAGACTATGGCTACACCTTC.

This clonotype has more than one count but fewer than ten. The gene calls are TRBV12-3 or TRBV12-4 and TRBJ2-4; D remains unclear. The V end lost 1 base, the J end lost 3 bases, and 10 bases lay between the germline ends. CDR3 length equals 15 residues. The CDR3 loop reads CASSLGQPGKNIQYF. The CDR3 DNA follows: TGTGCCAGCAGTTTAGGGCAGCCAGGCAAAAACATTCAGTACTTC.

This sequence joins TRBV18 and TRBJ2-1; 7 nucleotides align to TRBD1. The germline V gene has CDR1 KGHSH and CDR2 LQKENI. There are 15 residues in the CDR3. With 3 bases clipped from V and 8 bases from J, the junction kept 10 bases outside the gene matches. The CDR3, as DNA: TGTGCCAGCTCACCGGACAGGTCTTTTGGCGATGAGCAGTTCTTC. This codes for CASSPDRSFGDEQFF.

This clonotype was seen at least ten times. The gene calls are TRBV20-1 and TRBJ2-7; D gene ambiguous. The CDR3 runs 13 residues. The V gene lost 1 base and the J gene lost 7 bases, with 14 bases spanning the gap. Germline V lookup: CDR1 DFQATT, CDR2 SNEGSKA (reference sequence). The CDR3 here is CSARGVSPGEQYV. The CDR3 DNA reads as TGCAGTGCTAGAGGGGTTTCGCCGGGTGAGCAGTACGTC.

This clonotype was found many times. The J gene is TRBJ1-5, the V gene TRBV6-1; the D is unclear. V was clipped by 9 bases and J by 2 bases, with 14 bases between them. CDR3 length equals 14 residues. Looked up from germline, CDR1 is MNHNS and CDR2 is SASEGT. As DNA, the CDR3 is TGTGCCAGTTCTGGCAAGTTCGGCAATCAGCCCCAGCATTTT. Protein sequence: CASSGKFGNQPQHF.

This clonotype was counted at least ten times. Here the CDR3 reads CASSLVARLEEQFF. CDR3 nucleotide sequence: TGTGCCAGCAGCTTAGTCGCTAGACTGGAGGAGCAGTTCTTC. The V and J genes are TRBV7-2 and TRBJ2-1; unclear D gene. Germline assignment: CDR1 SGHTA and CDR2 FQGNSA. Trimming removed 1 base at V and 10 bases at J, with 14 bases between. There are 14 residues in the CDR3.